The following is a TCR beta chain sequence with its context. What it binds is unknown. Per germline, CDR1 MDHEN and CDR2 SYDVKM. J lost 7 bases, V lost 5 bases, and 4 bases had no gene match. The CDR3 is made up of 14 amino acids. These data originate in a study of OX40 agonist ivuxolimab in advanced cancers. Study background: Past anti-PD-1, anti-PD-L1 or anti-CTLA-4 therapy was accepted, and approximately 40% had received some. Study conclusions and caveats: Patients who responded partially at 0.1-3.0 mg/kg showed clonal expansion ranking among the lowest.

Drawing of blood for sampling happened at baseline, at cycle 4 day 1, and at cycle 7 day 1. Measured with immunoSEQ multiplex PCR; TCRdb has only the in-frame clones, and not every one. This table has tens of thousands of clones, 84% appearing once. The sequence was collected from an adult with an advanced solid tumor such as melanoma, head and neck, liver or kidney cancer. The chain links TRBV28 to TRBJ1-6; TRBD1 matches 8 bases. Material: CD4+ or CD8+ T cells sorted from blood, obtained in a trial of the OX40 agonist ivuxolimab. The chain's CDR3 is CASSTGGWNSPLHF. CDR3 DNA: TGTGCCAGCAGTACAGGGGGATGGAATTCACCCCTCCACTTT.